The rows below give T cell receptor beta chains drawn from one sample of a study of cytomegalovirus exposure and HLA in healthy donors. The assay was immunoSEQ multiplex PCR, and TCRdb's table has in-frame clones only and misses some. The sample holds around 300,000 clones, approximately 88% seen once. The sample consisted of PBMCs. These receptors came from a man in his thirties or forties in good health and CMV-seronegative. Each CDR3 is given with its conserved first and last residue.

v_call: TRBV29-1; cdr3_aa: CSAKRLGSEAFF
v_call: TRBV29-1; cdr3_aa: CSAGDRGWRELFF
v_call: TRBV6-5; cdr3_aa: CASKVTRGHYEQYF
v_call: TRBV5-1; cdr3_aa: CASSLEGRDNQPQHF
v_call: TRBV6-5; cdr3_aa: CASSYDRANSPLHF
v_call: TRBV6-5; cdr3_aa: CASSELDSPQHF
v_call: TRBV4-3; cdr3_aa: CASSQGRGSSYEQYF
v_call: TRBV19; cdr3_aa: CASSIGSFNEQFF
v_call: TRBV5-4; cdr3_aa: CASSFTGGSGTNNEQFF
v_call: TRBV18; cdr3_aa: CASSPPSRQAQFF
v_call: TRBV7-2; cdr3_aa: CASSLDPVADTQYF
v_call: TRBV27; cdr3_aa: CASSTHQRNTEAFF
v_call: TRBV19; cdr3_aa: CASSIVGRDYGYTF
v_call: TRBV7-9; cdr3_aa: CASSLAGTAKNYGYTF
v_call: TRBV27; cdr3_aa: CASSLAQNQPQHF
v_call: TRBV27; cdr3_aa: CASIKDGTTGSEPNEKLFF
v_call: TRBV5-6; cdr3_aa: CASSLSSYQETQYF
v_call: TRBV10-1; cdr3_aa: CASKRKRAAGGYTF
v_call: TRBV5-5; cdr3_aa: CASSLAGRTYEQYF
v_call: TRBV7-9; cdr3_aa: CASSLETEPNSPLHF
v_call: TRBV5-1; cdr3_aa: CASEDGSTEAFF
v_call: TRBV5-1; cdr3_aa: CASSLGPGRFAGELFF
v_call: TRBV30; cdr3_aa: CAWSGLAGRSSYNEQFF
v_call: TRBV4-3; cdr3_aa: CASSQVYRGTDTQYF
v_call: TRBV2; cdr3_aa: CASRAGVSQRYQETQYF
v_call: TRBV18; cdr3_aa: CASSPPDGTSDHEQFF
v_call: TRBV7-6; cdr3_aa: CASSLYSGNSPLHF
v_call: TRBV5-1; cdr3_aa: CASANGLAGNTDTQYF
v_call: TRBV27; cdr3_aa: CASRSGAGAGVGETQYF
v_call: TRBV9; cdr3_aa: CASSVAGGSETQYF
v_call: TRBV6-1; cdr3_aa: CASSEAKWELDTQYF
v_call: TRBV6-1; cdr3_aa: CASSEPGSSYNSPLHF
v_call: TRBV10-3; cdr3_aa: CAISLRQGAQILYEQYF
v_call: TRBV5-1; cdr3_aa: CASSPTTSGGSYEQYF
v_call: TRBV4-1; cdr3_aa: CASSQDWPGNSYNEQFF
v_call: TRBV18; cdr3_aa: CASSPVLWTDLNEKLFF
v_call: TRBV19; cdr3_aa: CASSFYEQYF
v_call: TRBV23-1; cdr3_aa: CASSQVAGTGGLMLENTIYF
v_call: TRBV7-2; cdr3_aa: CASSPWSSYEQYF
v_call: TRBV7-9; cdr3_aa: CASSPLSRGRTNTGELFF
v_call: TRBV25-1; cdr3_aa: CASSDGTGAGGGDQYF
v_call: TRBV27; cdr3_aa: CASSFWGGSGGSPLHF
v_call: TRBV10-1; cdr3_aa: CASGTSGNNEQFF
v_call: TRBV19; cdr3_aa: CASTARVTDTQYF
v_call: TRBV18; cdr3_aa: CASSNDRGLSNQPQHF